Listed here are 3 T cell receptor beta chains from one sample, sequenced in a study of cytomegalovirus exposure and HLA in healthy donors. The PCR employed 60 Vbeta primers together with 13 Jbeta primers. Using immunoSEQ multiplex PCR, the repertoire was profiled, and TCRdb retains in-frame clones only, with some absent. The sample has about 140,000 clones, approximately 80% seen once. Source material: PBMCs. Source of these receptors: a man aged 40-50 years in good health and CMV-seronegative.

CDR3 in amino acids: CASRTVAGGTDTQYF. The CDR3 DNA follows: TGTGCCAGCAGAACAGTAGCGGGAGGAACAGATACGCAGTATTTT. The rearrangement joins TRBV4-2 to TRBJ2-3, with 10 bases lining up with TRBD2. Germline V gene sequence: CDR1 LGHNA, CDR2 YNFKEQ. The CDR3 totals 15 residues. Losses at the gene ends were 6 bases for V and 3 bases for J; bases not matched to a gene: 6.

The J gene is TRBJ1-2, the V gene TRBV9; 7 bases align to TRBD1. The germline V gene encodes CDR1 SGDLS and CDR2 YYNGEE. V gave up 2 bases and J gave up 4 bases; unmatched junction bases: 5. This CDR3 contains 14 residues. The CDR3 nucleotides read TGTGCCAGCAGCGTTACAGGGGAGAGCTATGGCTACACCTTC. Amino acid sequence: CASSVTGESYGYTF.

The chain has TRBV7-8 and TRBJ2-5; D is unclear. Germline values: CDR1 SGHVS, CDR2 FQNEAQ. V was cut by 1 base and J by 4 bases, with 4 bases left in between. This CDR3 comprises 12 residues. The CDR3 nucleotides read TGTGCCAGCAGCTTAGTATTAGAGACCCAGTACTTC. Encoded protein: CASSLVLETQYF.